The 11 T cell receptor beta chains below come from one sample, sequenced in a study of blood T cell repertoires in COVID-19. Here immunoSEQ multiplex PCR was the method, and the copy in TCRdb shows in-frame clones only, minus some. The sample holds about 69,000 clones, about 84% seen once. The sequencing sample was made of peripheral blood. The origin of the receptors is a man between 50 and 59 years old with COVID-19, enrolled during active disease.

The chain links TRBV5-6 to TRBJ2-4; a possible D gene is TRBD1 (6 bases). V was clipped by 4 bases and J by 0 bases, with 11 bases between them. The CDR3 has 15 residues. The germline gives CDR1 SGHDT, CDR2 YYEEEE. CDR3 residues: CASSRTDLAKNIQYF. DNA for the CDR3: TGTGCCAGCAGCCGGACAGATCTAGCCAAAAACATTCAGTACTTC.

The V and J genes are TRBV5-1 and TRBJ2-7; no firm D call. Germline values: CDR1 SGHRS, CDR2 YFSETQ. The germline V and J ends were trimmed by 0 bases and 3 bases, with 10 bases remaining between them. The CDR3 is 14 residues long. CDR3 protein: CASSLVSGVYEQYF. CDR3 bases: TGCGCCAGCAGCTTGGTGTCAGGTGTCTACGAGCAGTACTTC.

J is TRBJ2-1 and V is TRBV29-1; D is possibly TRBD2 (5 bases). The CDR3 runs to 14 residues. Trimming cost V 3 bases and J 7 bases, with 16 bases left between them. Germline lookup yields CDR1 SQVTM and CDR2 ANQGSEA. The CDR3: CSVDWRMSGNEQFF. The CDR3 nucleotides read TGCAGCGTTGATTGGAGGATGAGCGGAAATGAGCAGTTCTTC.

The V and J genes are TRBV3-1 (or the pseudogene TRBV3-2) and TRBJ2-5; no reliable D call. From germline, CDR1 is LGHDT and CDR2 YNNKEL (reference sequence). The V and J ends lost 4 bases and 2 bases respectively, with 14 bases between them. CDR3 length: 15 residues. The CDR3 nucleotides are TGTGCCAGCAGCCCACCGGGTCAAATTCAAGAGACCCAGTACTTC. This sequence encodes CASSPPGQIQETQYF.

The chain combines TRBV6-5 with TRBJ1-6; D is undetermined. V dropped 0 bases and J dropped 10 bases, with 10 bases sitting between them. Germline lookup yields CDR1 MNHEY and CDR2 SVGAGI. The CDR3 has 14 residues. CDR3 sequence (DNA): TGTGCCAGCAGTTACTCTTACGAGGGCTCACCCCTCCACTTT. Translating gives CASSYSYEGSPLHF.

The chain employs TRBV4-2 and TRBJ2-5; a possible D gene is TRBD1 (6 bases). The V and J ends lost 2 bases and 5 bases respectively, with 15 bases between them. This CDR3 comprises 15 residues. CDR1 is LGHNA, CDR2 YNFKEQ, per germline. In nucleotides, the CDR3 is TGTGCCAGCAGCCAAAAGGGGGTTTCCAGGGAGACCCAGTACTTC. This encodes CASSQKGVSRETQYF.

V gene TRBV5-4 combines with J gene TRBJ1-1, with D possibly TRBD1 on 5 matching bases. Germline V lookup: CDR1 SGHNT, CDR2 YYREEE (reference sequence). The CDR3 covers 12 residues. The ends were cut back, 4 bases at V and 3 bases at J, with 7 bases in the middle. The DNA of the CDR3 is TGTGCCAGCAGCACCAGGGACACTGAAGCTTTCTTT. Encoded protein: CASSTRDTEAFF.

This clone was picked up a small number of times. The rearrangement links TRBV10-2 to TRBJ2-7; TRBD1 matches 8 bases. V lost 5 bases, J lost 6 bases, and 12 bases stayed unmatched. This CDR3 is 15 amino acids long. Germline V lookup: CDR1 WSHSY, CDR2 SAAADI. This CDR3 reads CASSRDGTGPSEQYF. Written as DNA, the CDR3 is TGCGCCAGCAGTCGCGATGGGACAGGCCCCAGCGAGCAGTACTTC.

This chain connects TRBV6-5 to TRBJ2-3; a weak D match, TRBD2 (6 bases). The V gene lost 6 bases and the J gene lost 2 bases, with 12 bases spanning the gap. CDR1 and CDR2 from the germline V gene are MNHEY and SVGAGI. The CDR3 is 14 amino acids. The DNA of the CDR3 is TGTGCCAGCAGACGGGACTCTACCACAGATACGCAGTATTTT. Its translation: CASRRDSTTDTQYF.

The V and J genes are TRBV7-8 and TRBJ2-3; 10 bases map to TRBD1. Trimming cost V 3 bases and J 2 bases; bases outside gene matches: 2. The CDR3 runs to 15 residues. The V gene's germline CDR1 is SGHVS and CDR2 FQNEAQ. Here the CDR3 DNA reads TGTGCCAGCAGCTTGGGACAGGGGTACACAGATACGCAGTATTTT. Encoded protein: CASSLGQGYTDTQYF.

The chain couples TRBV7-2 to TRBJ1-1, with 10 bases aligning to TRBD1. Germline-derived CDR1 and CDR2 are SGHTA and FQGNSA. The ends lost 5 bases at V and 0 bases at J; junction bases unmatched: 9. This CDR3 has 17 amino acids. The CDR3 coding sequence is TGTGCCAGCAGCCCAACTTGGACAGGGGGTCTGAACACTGAAGCTTTCTTT. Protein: CASSPTWTGGLNTEAFF.